This T cell receptor beta chain was captured in a study of vaccination and CD4 T cells after COVID-19 (dated by TCRdb to 2021 to 2024). Notes on the research overall: SARS-CoV-2 positivity had been established in the convalescent patients by nasal swab PCR, and mild disease was recorded in several of these patients and severe disease in one. The convalescent cohort comprised six males and four females, including two Hispanic individuals, seven Caucasians, two Asians and one multiracial person. Participants got two doses of the Pfizer-BioNTech BNT162b2 vaccine (n=8) or two doses of the Moderna mRNA-1273 vaccine (n=2). Post-COVID blood samples were collected from convalescent patients a median of roughly 100 days after diagnosis, with a range of roughly 30 to 161 days. The time from the second vaccine dose to post-vaccine blood sampling had a median of roughly 70 days and ranged from about 12 to 250 days. For stimulating the cultures, overlapping spike peptide pools were used, derived from SARS-CoV-2 as well as from the common cold coronaviruses HCoV-NL63, HCoV-OC43 and HCoV-229E. As controls, cultures received a CEFX viral epitope pool (the positive control), an HIV-1 Nef peptide pool (the negative control), or no peptide at all. In over 8 COVID-19 convalescent patients and 4 infection-naive healthy vaccine recipients, the spike-specific CD4+ TCR repertoire before mRNA vaccination was compared with the repertoire after mRNA vaccination. Results the study describes overall, beyond this receptor: The median count of SARS-CoV-2-reactive clonotypes went up from approximately 22 after infection to 30 to 40 after vaccination, although the change was not significant. The number of convalescent patients in the study was relatively small, and the study did not examine early timepoints following natural infection. In convalescent patients, nearly all vaccine-specific clones (304 of 307) were found to be mono-reactive for SARS-CoV-2 spike rather than cross-reactive with common cold coronaviruses. Among the post-vaccine SARS-CoV-2-reactive clones in convalescent patients, a median about 86% showed up only after vaccination, which suggests vaccine-specific priming.

The treatment or condition label for this specimen denotes: approximately 10-day PBMC culture with coronavirus spike peptide pools or control peptides (ViraFEST assay). The ViraFEST assay was used in the study, in which antigen-specific T cells were expanded with peptide pools and expanded clonotypes were subsequently identified by TCR sequencing. The convalescent patients' positive SARS-CoV-2 PCR tests were from March to December 2020, which was before the Alpha, Beta and Delta variants emerged in the United States. PBMCs were cultured at around 2 million per well in IMDM supplemented with 5% human AB serum and 8.5 to 10 IU/ml IL-2, with about 11 ug/ml peptide pools added. Half of the culture medium was replaced with fresh IL-2-containing medium on days 3 and 7. After around 11 days of culture, CD4+ T cells were isolated by negative selection with the EasySep CD4+ T cell isolation kit. PBMCs were separated from whole blood using Ficoll-Paque Plus gradient centrifugation and then either used fresh or cryopreserved at -140C. Triplicate wells were generally used for each culture condition.

Library method: PCR. DNA from cultured CD4+ T cells was subjected to TCR sequencing with the Oncomine TCR Beta short-read assay at the Johns Hopkins FTIC core. Genomic DNA was extracted from the cultured CD4+ T cells with the QIAamp micro DNA kit. Oncomine TCR Beta libraries from cultured CD4+ T cells were pooled with unique dual indexes and sequenced on an Illumina iSeq 100. In the source study's methods: Non-productive sequences were filtered out, and CDR3s that did not start with C, did not end with F or W, or were shorter than 7 amino acids were discarded. Antigen-specific clonotypes were identified with the MANAFEST web application by comparing peptide-stimulated wells with reference and other culture wells. An FDR below 0.05, an odds ratio above 5, and a productive frequency above 0.1% in at least two of three replicate wells were required for clones to be considered positive. Clonotypes that were significantly expanded in both SARS-CoV-2 spike wells and at least one common cold coronavirus spike condition were defined as cross-reactive. Levenshtein distances (stringdist) and unrooted phylogenetic trees (ape) in R version 3.6.1 were used to assess CDR3 homology. TCRdb ran its own pipeline on the public reads, namely fastp trimming at Q25 and MiXCR clone calling, and kept in-frame beta chains. A single entry per CDR3 protein holds the most common genes and DNA from its merged rows. It is TCRdb's table, rather than the study itself, that gives the V and J calls and clone size. The sample profile shows about 21,000 distinct CDR3 sequences; roughly 70% of them were found once. Approximately 9% of the sample rests with the top ten.

Points on this clonotype: The target of this receptor is not known. The sample holds no much larger clone one base away, and base qualities are not on file.

Ends trimmed: V by 5 bases, J by 4 bases; bases unmatched to a gene: 13. The CDR3 sequence holds 16 residues, the cysteine and phenylalanine included. Only the CDR3 portion is preserved as DNA: 48 bases, with reading frame beginning at the first base. CDR1 SEHNR and CDR2 FQNEAQ were looked up in the germline V gene (reference sequence). Recombination connected TRBV7-9 to TRBJ1-1; 7 junctional bases match TRBD1. Source material: CD4+ T cells from blood, cultured in vitro. This receptor was identified in a human donor who had recovered from COVID-19. The DNA reads as follows: TGTGCCAGCAGCCTAAGGACAGGCCAAGTGGGCACTGAAGCTTTCTTT. This codes for CASSLRTGQVGTEAFF.